One and the same sample provided the 12 T cell receptor beta chains below, sequenced in a study of blood T cell repertoires in COVID-19. Sequencing used immunoSEQ multiplex PCR; TCRdb keeps in-frame clones, though not all of them. The data contain 82,000 or so clones, 85% to 90% of them singletons. Sequenced material: PBMCs or T cells enriched from blood (not recorded which). The origin of the receptors is a woman between 50 and 59 years old with acute COVID-19.

The rearrangement joins TRBV9 to TRBJ2-3; perhaps TRBD1 as D (6 bases). V was cut by 3 bases and J by 2 bases, with 16 bases left in between. There are 16 residues in the CDR3. Germline V gives CDR1 SGDLS, CDR2 YYNGEE. CDR3 residues: CASSGSTGDPTDTQYF. Written as DNA, the CDR3 is TGTGCCAGCAGCGGGTCGACAGGAGATCCCACAGATACGCAGTATTTT.

Concerning this clone: The junction does not match germline at one end; this may be a read error. The chain employs TRBV14 and TRBJ1-3; D remains ambiguous. Per the germline V gene, CDR1 is SGHDN and CDR2 is FVKESK. The CDR3 length is 14 residues. In DNA, the CDR3 is TGTGCCAGCAGCCAAGTTTTTAACAGTGAGCTCTTAAATTTT. Translated, it gives CASSQVFNSELLNF.

The chain recombines TRBV13 with TRBJ2-7; TRBD1 aligns across 9 bases. The ends lost 4 bases at V and 7 bases at J; junction bases unmatched: 17. Germline CDR1 and CDR2: PRHDT and FYEKMQ (reference sequence). The length of the CDR3 is 17 residues. The CDR3 DNA follows: TGTGCCAGCAGCTCCTCGCTCAGGGACAGGGTAATGGGTGAGCAGTACTTC. It yields the protein CASSSSLRDRVMGEQYF.

This rearrangement joins TRBV6-4 to TRBJ1-2; D might be TRBD1 (6 bases). The CDR3 has 15 residues. V lost 3 bases to trimming and J lost 8 bases, with 19 bases between them. Germline V gene lookup returns CDR1 MRHNA and CDR2 SNTAGT. CDR3 amino acids: CASSERPDSSRGYTF. The CDR3 bases are TGTGCCAGCAGTGAGAGGCCGGACAGTAGTAGAGGCTACACCTTC.

The rearrangement joins TRBV5-8 to TRBJ2-1, with 8 bases identical to TRBD2. This CDR3 has 17 residues. V lost 4 bases to trimming and J lost 4 bases; unmatched junction nucleotides: 13. Germline values: CDR1 SGHTS, CDR2 YDEGEE. The CDR3 reads CASSRHRAGGGYNEQFF. DNA for the CDR3: TGTGCCAGCAGCCGCCACAGGGCCGGGGGGGGTTACAATGAGCAGTTCTTC.

This clone was seen just once. The chain links TRBV7-8 to TRBJ2-3; D is unresolved. Germline-derived CDR1 and CDR2 are SGHVS and FQNEAQ. The CDR3 consists of 15 residues. Trimming pared 8 bases from V and 0 bases from J, leaving 15 bases between. CDR3 DNA: TGTGCCAGCTCTTATAGCATTGGGAGCACAGATACGCAGTATTTT. Translating it yields CASSYSIGSTDTQYF. The full variable domain, its missing parts supplied by reference TRBV7-8 and TRBJ2-3, is GAGVSQSPRYKVAKRGQDVALRCDPISGHVSLFWYQQALGQGPEFLTYFQNEAQLDKSGLPSDRFFAERPEGSVSTLKIQRTQQEDSAVYLCASSYSIGSTDTQYFGPGTRLTVL.

This clone was picked up one time. This rearrangement joins TRBV4-3 to TRBJ1-6; D remains unclear. Germline values: CDR1 LGHNA, CDR2 YSLEER. The V and J ends lost 0 bases and 4 bases respectively, with 7 bases between them. The CDR3 has 15 residues. The CDR3, as DNA: TGCGCCAGCAGCCAAGATGGCCTTTATAATTCACCCCTCCACTTT. It yields the protein CASSQDGLYNSPLHF.

This chain connects TRBV2 to TRBJ2-2, with 8 bases lining up with TRBD1. CDR1 and CDR2 from the germline V gene are SNHLY and FYNNEI. The CDR3 consists of 15 residues. With 7 bases clipped from V and 4 bases from J, the junction kept 8 bases outside the gene matches. CDR3 residues: CASTRDRRGTGELFF. Here the CDR3 DNA reads TGTGCCAGCACCCGGGACAGGCGGGGCACCGGGGAGCTGTTTTTT.

The chain links TRBV5-4 to TRBJ1-2; 10 bases map to TRBD1. The V gene's germline CDR1 is SGHNT and CDR2 YYREEE (reference sequence). The CDR3 runs 15 residues. The V gene end was trimmed by 3 bases and the J gene end by 4 bases; junction bases not matched to a gene: 6. DNA for the CDR3: TGTGCCAGCAGCTCTCGGACAGGGGGAAGCTATGGCTACACCTTC. It translates to CASSSRTGGSYGYTF.

The chain employs TRBV30 and TRBJ1-5, with TRBD1 as a possible D gene (5 bases). This CDR3 has 12 amino acids. Trimming shortened V by 0 bases and J by 12 bases, and 12 bases separated the two germline ends. Germline loops: CDR1 GTSNPN, CDR2 SVGIG (reference sequence). In nucleotides, the CDR3 is TGTGCCTGGAGTGTACTATCGGGACTCCAGCATTTT. This encodes CAWSVLSGLQHF.

V gene TRBV11-2 combines with J gene TRBJ1-2, with 7 bases lining up with TRBD1. V dropped 6 bases and J dropped 9; count of bases not matched to a gene: 13. Germline CDR1 and CDR2: SGHAT and FQNNGV. The CDR3 sequence is 14 residues long. The CDR3 coding sequence is TGTGCCAGCAGTTTACCTAGTAGGGGGCAGAGCTACACCTTC. Protein: CASSLPSRGQSYTF.

The chain employs TRBV19 and TRBJ2-5; D possibly corresponds to TRBD2 (6 bases). Germline CDR1 and CDR2: LNHDA and SQIVND (reference sequence). Between the trimmed V and J ends, which lost 1 base and 2 bases, there was a span of 8 bases. The CDR3 runs 14 residues. The CDR3 sequence is CASSIVAEQETQYF. Here the CDR3 DNA reads TGTGCCAGTAGTATAGTAGCGGAGCAAGAGACCCAGTACTTC.